The clone carrying this T cell receptor beta chain was seen once. Sequencing was performed with immunoSEQ multiplex PCR; in TCRdb, only in-frame clones are kept and a portion is missing. This table has roughly 88,000 clones, 80% to 95% appearing once. The record originates from a study of T cell changes during pregnancy in multiple sclerosis. Germline V CDR1 and CDR2: SGHTS, YDEGEE. With 4 bases removed from V and 4 bases from J, the gap between germline ends came to 19 bases. The length of the CDR3 is 16 residues. The source of this sequence is a female donor with multiple sclerosis, enrolled in a pregnancy study. The chain employs TRBV5-8 and TRBJ2-3, with D perhaps TRBD2 (5 bases). Sequenced material: peripheral blood, taken in the first trimester of pregnancy. Written as DNA, the CDR3 is TGTGCCAGCAGCCTGCGACCCTTAGCGCGGGCAGATACGCAGTATTTT. This codes for CASSLRPLARADTQYF.